This T cell receptor beta chain was recovered during a study of CD8+ T cells in alopecia areata. Sorting from PBMCs produced CD4+ and CD8+ T cells. TCR sequencing used cDNA made by reverse transcription of extracted RNA. Measured with immunoSEQ multiplex PCR; TCRdb has only the in-frame clones, and not every one. The sample consists of 120,000 or so clones, 50% to 60% of them appearing once. This clone has only a few counts. The CDR3 sequence is 17 residues long. The V gene's germline CDR1 is LGHNA and CDR2 YNFKEQ. V lost 0 bases and J lost 8, with 22 bases in between. Material: CD4+ T cells sorted from blood, obtained at week 0. The sequence derives from a human donor with alopecia areata. V gene TRBV4-2 combines with J gene TRBJ1-2, with D maybe TRBD1 (5 bases). CDR3 in amino acids: CASSQDEDDGHSRGYTF. In DNA form, the CDR3 reads TGTGCCAGCAGCCAAGATGAGGACGACGGACACTCTCGGGGCTACACCTTC.